The sequence of this TCR beta chain was determined in a study of shared clonotypes between healthy human individuals. Overall study results and limits: Deeper or shallower sequencing was expected to change how clonotypes are shared among donors. The researchers took only blood, and tissue repertoires probably look different.

As to this clone: Its antigen is not identified.

The study enrolled healthy HIV-negative adults without recent acute infections or vaccinations as donors. Replicate sorted-subset PCRs were loaded with approximately 200 ng DNA, 29,000 or so T cell genomes. Sequenced by immunoSEQ multiplex PCR; TCRdb stores in-frame clones only, minus some. The sample lists around 180,000 clones; 90% to 95% were seen once. Germline V gene data show CDR1 as SEHNR and CDR2 as FQNEAQ (reference sequence). CDR3 length: 14 residues. V was cut by 1 base and J by 1 base, with 6 bases left in between. The specimen sequenced was naive CD4+ T cells sorted from blood. Subset reported: CD45RA+ positively selected. This receptor was taken from a woman in her thirties in good health. The J gene is TRBJ2-3, the V gene TRBV7-9, with unresolved D. CDR3 DNA sequence: TGTGCCAGCAGCTTAGTAGTTCGCACAGATACGCAGTATTTT. Encoded protein: CASSLVVRTDTQYF. Full variable domain (outside the CDR3, taken from reference TRBV7-9 and TRBJ2-3): DTGVSQNPRHKITKRGQNVTFRCDPISEHNRLYWYRQTLGQGPEFLTYFQNEAQLEKSRLLSDRFSAERPKGSFSTLEIQRTEQGDSAMYLCASSLVVRTDTQYFGPGTRLTVL.